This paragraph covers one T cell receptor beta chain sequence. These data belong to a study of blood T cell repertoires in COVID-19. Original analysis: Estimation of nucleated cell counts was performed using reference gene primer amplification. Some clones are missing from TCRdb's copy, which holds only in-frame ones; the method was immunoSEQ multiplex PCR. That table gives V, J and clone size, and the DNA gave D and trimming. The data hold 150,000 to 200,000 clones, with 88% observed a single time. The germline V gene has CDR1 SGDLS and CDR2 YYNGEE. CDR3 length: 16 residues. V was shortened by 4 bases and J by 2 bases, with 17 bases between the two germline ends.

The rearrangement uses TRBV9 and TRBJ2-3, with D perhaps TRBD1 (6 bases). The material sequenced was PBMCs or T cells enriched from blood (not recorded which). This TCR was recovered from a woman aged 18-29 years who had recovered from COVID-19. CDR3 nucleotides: TGTGCCAGCAGCCCCCATGGGGCAGGGGTCACAGATACGCAGTATTTT. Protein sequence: CASSPHGAGVTDTQYF.